Given below is one T cell receptor beta chain in context. The CDR3 runs to 18 residues. The germline V gene encodes CDR1 SEHNR and CDR2 FQNEAQ (reference sequence). Germline trimming cut 5 bases from V and 1 base from J; bases unmatched to any gene: 10. These data originate in a study of blood T cell repertoires in COVID-19. In the study overall: The study drew acute and convalescent COVID-19 samples from the United States, Italy and Spain. T cells, B-cell-depleted T cells, or PBMCs provided the cDNA or gDNA that served as material.

Profiled with immunoSEQ multiplex PCR; TCRdb holds only in-frame clones, not every one. This repertoire shows roughly 200,000 clones, approximately 90% found once; its top ten account for approximately 0.93%. This TCR was sampled from a woman aged 18-30 years who had recovered from COVID-19. The gene calls are TRBV7-9 and TRBJ1-5, with 11 bases fitting TRBD1. Sequencing was performed on peripheral blood. CDR3 coding DNA: TGTGCCAGCAGCCCAGGGACAGGGGGTTTTGGGAGCAATCAGCCCCAGCATTTT. The encoded protein is CASSPGTGGFGSNQPQHF.